Each of the 8 T cell receptor beta chains below was sequenced from the same sample in a study of T-cell memory formation after mild COVID-19 (dated by TCRdb to the early 2020s). The library was made by 5' RACE. These reads were obtained on an Illumina NovaSeq 6000. In TCRdb, the public reads were trimmed at Q25 with fastp and aligned with MiXCR, with productive beta chains retained. Identical CDR3 protein sequences are pooled into one entry, listed with their most common genes and DNA. This sample is represented by a few hundred thousand distinct CDR3 sequences; about 23% of them were singletons. The top ten constitute 9.5% to 15% of the sample. The sample was PBMCs or a T cell subset sorted from them (not recorded which). These receptor sequences come from an adult woman who had mild COVID-19 (a few samples of this study predate the infection). The sample titles of this study are shuffled in the database, so cell type and time point are left out; the donor was told from shared clones.

This chain connects TRBV20-1 to TRBJ2-7, with 7 bases fitting TRBD1. V was pared by 6 bases and J by 0 bases, with 5 bases of the junction left unmatched. Germline CDR1 and CDR2: DFQATT and SNEGSKA (reference sequence). This CDR3 is built from 13 residues. The CDR3 nucleotides read TGCAGTGCCATACAGGGGTACTCCTACGAGCAGTACTTC. Translation gives CSAIQGYSYEQYF.

This clonotype was observed a handful of times. This chain joins TRBV5-5 and TRBJ2-5; 8 positions match TRBD1. The CDR3 extends over 15 amino acids. With V trimmed by 2 bases and J by 5 bases, 8 bases remained unmatched. CDR1 and CDR2 (germline): SGHKS, YYEKEE (reference sequence). The CDR3 coding sequence is TGTGCCAGCAGCTTTGGACAGGGAGAGTGGGAGACCCAGTACTTC. Translation: CASSFGQGEWETQYF.

The CDR3 DNA reads as TGCAGTGCTAGAGATTCGGTTTGGGGACCGGGCTCCTATGGCTACACCTTC. This translates into CSARDSVWGPGSYGYTF. V and J are TRBV20-1 and TRBJ1-2; maybe TRBD1 (5 bases). The germline V gene encodes CDR1 DFQATT and CDR2 SNEGSKA (reference sequence). The CDR3 consists of 17 residues. Trimming removed 0 bases at V and 4 bases at J, with 21 bases between.

This clonotype was recorded a few times. V and J are TRBV11-3 and TRBJ2-1; TRBD1 matches at 9 bases. This CDR3 has 14 residues. Per germline, CDR1 SGHNT and CDR2 YENEEA. The junction had 4 bases not matched to a gene; V was cut back by 4 bases and J by 6 bases. The CDR3 is CASSSRQGGNEQFF. The CDR3 bases are TGTGCCAGCAGCTCAAGACAGGGGGGCAATGAGCAGTTCTTC. The full variable domain, with the rest looked up from reference TRBV11-3 and TRBJ2-1, is EAGVVQSPRYKIIEKKQPVAFWCNPISGHNTLYWYLQNLGQGPELLIRYENEEAVDDSQLPKDRFSAERLKGVDSTLKIQPAELGDSAVYLCASSSRQGGNEQFFGPGTRLTVL.

The rearrangement joins TRBV7-6 to TRBJ2-7, with D tentatively TRBD1 or TRBD2 (5 bases each). V dropped 1 base and J dropped 2 bases, with 12 bases sitting between them. The germline gives CDR1 SGHVS, CDR2 FNYEAQ. This CDR3 has 15 residues. The CDR3 reads CASSLEAGTTYEQYF. CDR3 DNA sequence: TGTGCCAGCAGCTTAGAGGCAGGGACCACCTACGAGCAGTACTTC.

This clonotype showed up just a few times. The J gene is TRBJ2-1, the V gene TRBV6-5; 10 nucleotides agree with TRBD2. V lost 7 bases to trimming and J lost 4 bases; unmatched junction nucleotides: 10. CDR1 and CDR2 (germline): MNHEY, SVGAGI. The CDR3 sequence is 16 residues long. CDR3 sequence (DNA): TGTGCCAGCACGATCTCTGCTAGCGGGAGTTACAATGAGCAGTTCTTC. Translated: CASTISASGSYNEQFF.

This clonotype was found a few times. The V call is TRBV7-2, the J call TRBJ2-3; D is uncertain. The V and J ends lost 5 bases and 0 bases respectively, with 15 bases between them. The CDR3 contains 16 residues. The germline V gene has CDR1 SGHTA and CDR2 FQGNSA. The CDR3 sequence is CASSRGVIQSTDTQYF. The CDR3 DNA reads TGTGCCAGCAGCCGCGGCGTGATCCAAAGCACAGATACGCAGTATTTT.

The CDR3 region is CASSPSGRAETGELFF. The CDR3 nucleotides read TGTGCCAGCAGCCCCAGCGGGAGGGCCGAAACCGGGGAGCTGTTTTTT. The chain combines TRBV7-9 with TRBJ2-2; 10 positions match TRBD2. The CDR3 is 16 amino acids. With 5 bases clipped from V and 5 bases from J, the junction kept 8 bases outside the gene matches. The germline CDR1 and CDR2 sequences are SEHNR and FQNEAQ (reference sequence).